This TCR beta chain comes out of a study of identical twins. Study-level results: Models underestimated how often monozygotic twins shared out-of-frame TCR alpha. Abundant beta clonotypes from cord blood had fewer insertions, unlike memory repertoires, which showed none.

The donor group consisted entirely of healthy Caucasians. This clonotype was detected only a few times. Its antigen is undetermined. Unique molecular identifiers were present on cDNA, and template switching added a universal primer site. TCRdb called the 5' RACE reads again in MiXCR, with one record for every CDR3 protein. The sample has about 530,000 distinct CDR3 sequences, under 25% seen once. This same sample was also taken into another study, of yellow fever vaccine responses in identical twins.

The clonotype comes from a woman aged 18-30 years in good health. Sequenced input: CD4+ T cells sorted from blood.

CDR3 in amino acids: CASSSWGGPGGYTF. The DNA for the CDR3 is TGTGCCAGCAGCTCATGGGGCGGCCCGGGAGGCTACACCTTC. The V and J genes are TRBV7-9 and TRBJ1-2; possible D gene TRBD1, 5 bases. The ends were cut back, 4 bases at V and 8 bases at J, with 17 bases in the middle. CDR3 length: 14 residues. Germline V gene sequence: CDR1 SEHNR, CDR2 FQNEAQ (reference sequence).